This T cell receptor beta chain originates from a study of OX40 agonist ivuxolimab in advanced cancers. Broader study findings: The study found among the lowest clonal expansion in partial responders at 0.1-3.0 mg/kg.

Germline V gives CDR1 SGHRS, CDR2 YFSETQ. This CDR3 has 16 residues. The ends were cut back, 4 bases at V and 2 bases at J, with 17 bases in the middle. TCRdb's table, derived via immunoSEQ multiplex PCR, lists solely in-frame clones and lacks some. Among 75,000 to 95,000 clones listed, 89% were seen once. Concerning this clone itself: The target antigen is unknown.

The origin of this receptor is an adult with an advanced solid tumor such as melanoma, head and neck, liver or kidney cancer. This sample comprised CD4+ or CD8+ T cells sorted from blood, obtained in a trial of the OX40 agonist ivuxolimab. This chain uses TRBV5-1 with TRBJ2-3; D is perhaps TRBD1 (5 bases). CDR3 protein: CASSPSWGRITDTQYF. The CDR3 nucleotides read TGCGCCAGCAGCCCCTCGTGGGGCAGAATCACAGATACGCAGTATTTT.